The 22 T cell receptor beta chains listed next were all sequenced from one sample in a study of OX40 agonist ivuxolimab in advanced cancers. TCRdb's table, derived via immunoSEQ multiplex PCR, lists solely in-frame clones and lacks some. The sample holds about 46,000 clones, 70% to 85% seen once. This material consisted of CD4+ or CD8+ T cells sorted from blood, taken in a trial of the OX40 agonist ivuxolimab. All receptors derive from an adult with an advanced solid tumor such as melanoma, head and neck, liver or kidney cancer.

V and J are TRBV14 and TRBJ2-2; D gene unclear. CDR3 length: 13 residues. V was clipped by 1 base and J by 8 bases, with 8 bases between them. From germline, CDR1 is SGHDN and CDR2 FVKESK. CDR3 nucleotides: TGTGCCAGCAGCCAAGTTGCTGGGGGGGAGCTGTTTTTT. Protein sequence: CASSQVAGGELFF.

The chain combines TRBV5-4 with TRBJ2-7; 9 positions match TRBD1. Trimming at V came to 4 bases and at J to 0 bases, leaving 2 bases not matched to a gene. This CDR3 region has 14 residues. Germline assignment: CDR1 SGHNT and CDR2 YYREEE (reference sequence). The CDR3, as DNA: TGTGCCAGCAGCCGGGACAGGGCCTCCTACGAGCAGTACTTC. Its protein is CASSRDRASYEQYF.

The V call is TRBV7-9, the J call TRBJ2-6; D not resolved. The CDR3 spans 16 residues. V was clipped by 6 bases and J by 0 bases, with 12 bases between them. Germline-derived CDR1 and CDR2 are SEHNR and FQNEAQ (reference sequence). This CDR3 reads CASSPGRHSGANVLTF. Here the CDR3 DNA reads TGTGCCAGCAGTCCAGGACGGCACTCTGGGGCCAACGTCCTGACTTTC.

The J gene is TRBJ1-2, the V gene TRBV4-1, with 10 bases that match TRBD1. Germline CDR1 and CDR2: MGHRA and YSYEKL. Germline trimming cut 3 bases from V and 7 bases from J; bases unmatched to any gene: 5. This CDR3 spans 14 amino acids. In nucleotides, the CDR3 is TGCGCCAGCAGCCATGACAGGGGGCGGGGTGGCTACACCTTC. This sequence encodes CASSHDRGRGGYTF.

V usage is TRBV21-1 and J usage is TRBJ2-3; the table's D gene call, TRBD1, was not cross checked with the DNA. TRBV21-1 is a documented pseudogene. CDR3 size: 13 residues. This CDR3 is CAKGQPIGDTQYF. The CDR3 region has the DNA TGTGCCAAGGGACAGCCTATTGGAGATACGCAGTATTTT.

The chain has TRBV10-3 and TRBJ1-3, with unresolved D. The V gene's germline CDR1 is ENHRY and CDR2 SYGVKD. The CDR3 consists of 11 residues. Trimming left V 6 bases short and J 8 bases short, with 8 bases between. CDR3 loop: CAIRTGDTIYF. CDR3 nucleotides: TGTGCCATCAGGACGGGAGACACCATATATTTT.

This chain uses TRBV7-2 with TRBJ2-5, with 9 nucleotides matching TRBD1. Germline assignment: CDR1 SGHTA and CDR2 FQGNSA. This CDR3 region has 15 residues. With 2 bases clipped from V and 5 bases from J, the junction kept 6 bases outside the gene matches. CDR3 sequence reads: CASSLTGGRRETQYF. The CDR3 nucleotides are TGTGCCAGCAGCTTAACAGGGGGCAGGAGGGAGACCCAGTACTTC.

The chain uses TRBV19 and TRBJ1-2; TRBD1 matches at 7 bases. The CDR3 has 14 residues. In germline, CDR1 is LNHDA, CDR2 SQIVND (reference sequence). V gave up 1 base and J gave up 8 bases; unmatched junction bases: 7. CDR3 bases: TGTGCCAGTAGTATAGTAGGCAGGGGGAACGGCTACACCTTC. The encoded protein is CASSIVGRGNGYTF.

The chain combines TRBV27 with TRBJ1-1; perhaps TRBD1 as D (6 bases). The CDR3 consists of 16 residues. From germline, CDR1 is MNHEY and CDR2 SMNVEV (reference sequence). The V and J ends lost 5 bases and 6 bases respectively, with 22 bases between them. The CDR3 DNA is TGTGCCAGCAGTCCCCAGGGGCTTGGTCTTACTGCTGAAGCTTTCTTT. It yields the protein CASSPQGLGLTAEAFF.

V usage is TRBV5-4 and J usage is TRBJ1-1; a weak D match, TRBD1 (5 bases). The germline V and J ends were trimmed by 4 bases and 3 bases, with 13 bases remaining between them. This CDR3 comprises 14 residues. Germline assignment: CDR1 SGHNT and CDR2 YYREEE (reference sequence). In nucleotides, the CDR3 is TGTGCCAGCAGCCGCTCCCGGGGGGACACTGAAGCTTTCTTT. Encoded protein: CASSRSRGDTEAFF. The full variable domain, rest sourced from reference TRBV5-4 and TRBJ1-1, is ETGVTQSPTHLIKTRGQQVTLRCSSQSGHNTVSWYQQALGQGPQFIFQYYREEENGRGNFPPRFSGLQFPNYSSELNVNALELDDSALYLCASSRSRGDTEAFFGQGTRLTVV.

This rearrangement joins TRBV19 to TRBJ1-2; the D gene is possibly TRBD1 (5 bases). V was clipped by 0 bases and J by 4 bases, with 15 bases between them. The CDR3 runs 16 residues. Germline V gene data show CDR1 as LNHDA and CDR2 as SQIVND (reference sequence). CDR3 coding DNA: TGTGCCAGTAGTATAGATAGGTTCAGGGAATTCTATGGCTACACCTTC. This translates into CASSIDRFREFYGYTF.

This chain joins TRBV5-1 and TRBJ1-2; 8 bases are a match to TRBD1. This CDR3 is 15 amino acids long. With V trimmed by 0 bases and J by 6 bases, 7 bases remained unmatched. Germline-derived CDR1 and CDR2 are SGHRS and YFSETQ. For the CDR3, the DNA is TGCGCCAGCAGCTTGGCGAGGACAGGGACGGATGGCTACACCTTC. Its protein product is CASSLARTGTDGYTF.

This rearrangement joins TRBV18 to TRBJ1-1, with 11 bases lining up with TRBD1. Germline-derived CDR1 and CDR2 are KGHSH and LQKENI. The CDR3 covers 16 residues. The junction had 6 bases not matched to a gene; V was cut back by 5 bases and J by 1 base. CDR3 loop: CASSSRDRGTNTEAFF. The DNA for the CDR3 is TGTGCCAGCTCATCCCGGGACAGGGGGACGAACACTGAAGCTTTCTTT.

V and J are TRBV5-6 and TRBJ1-2; D is unclear. The CDR3 is made up of 15 amino acids. The V and J ends lost 4 bases and 11 bases respectively, with 24 bases between them. Germline CDR1 SGHDT, CDR2 YYEEEE. The CDR3 protein is CASSQGGVSLWMYTF. DNA of the CDR3: TGTGCCAGCAGCCAAGGCGGAGTTTCACTATGGATGTACACCTTC. Full variable domain (outside the CDR3, taken from reference TRBV5-6 and TRBJ1-2): DAGVTQSPTHLIKTRGQQVTLRCSPKSGHDTVSWYQQALGQGPQFIFQYYEEEERQRGNFPDRFSGHQFPNYSSELNVNALLLGDSALYLCASSQGGVSLWMYTFGSGTRLTVV.

This chain joins TRBV5-4 and TRBJ2-7, with a possible D match to TRBD2 (7 bases). The CDR3 extends over 15 amino acids. The germline V gene encodes CDR1 SGHNT and CDR2 YYREEE (reference sequence). The V end was cut by 0 bases, the J end by 4 bases, with 14 bases between. The DNA for the CDR3 is TGTGCCAGCAGCTTGGAGGGGGGGCTCGGTTACGAGCAGTACTTC. This codes for CASSLEGGLGYEQYF.

The V call is TRBV6-5, the J call TRBJ1-5; D remains unclear. Germline CDR1 and CDR2: MNHEY and SVGAGI. V was cut by 5 bases and J by 7 bases, with 12 bases left in between. The CDR3 is 13 residues long. The CDR3: CASSRAGKQPQHF. In DNA, the CDR3 is TGTGCCAGCAGTCGGGCTGGGAAACAGCCCCAGCATTTT.

The chain joins TRBV10-1 to TRBJ2-7; D is unresolved. Germline loops: CDR1 WNHNN, CDR2 SYGVQD (reference sequence). V dropped 5 bases and J dropped 0 bases, with 5 bases sitting between them. The CDR3 length is 12 residues. The CDR3 DNA is TGCGCCAGCAGTTTGGACTCCTACGAGCAGTACTTC. Translated, it gives CASSLDSYEQYF.

V and J are TRBV6-4 and TRBJ2-2; D unresolved. Per the germline V gene, CDR1 is MRHNA and CDR2 is SNTAGT. V lost 3 bases and J lost 0, with 5 bases in between. The CDR3 totals 14 residues. CDR3 protein: CASSELSNTGELFF. The CDR3 DNA is TGTGCCAGCAGTGAACTTTCGAACACCGGGGAGCTGTTTTTT.

This clone has only one observation. The rearrangement joins TRBV10-1 to TRBJ1-1, with 7 bases aligning to TRBD1. The germline V gene has CDR1 WNHNN and CDR2 SYGVQD (reference sequence). The CDR3 covers 15 residues. J lost 4 bases, V lost 3 bases, and 8 bases had no gene match. In DNA form, the CDR3 reads TGCGCCAGCAGTGACCAGACAGGGAGGGGCACTGAAGCTTTCTTT. This codes for CASSDQTGRGTEAFF.

The V call is TRBV30, the J call TRBJ2-7, with 7 bases fitting TRBD1. Per the germline V gene, CDR1 is GTSNPN and CDR2 is SVGIG (reference sequence). CDR3 length: 14 amino acids. V trimming: 3 bases; J trimming: 1 base; junction bases outside the gene matches: 6. In nucleotides, the CDR3 is TGTGCCTGGAGGAGGGCAGGGGGTTCCTACGAGCAGTACTTC. Protein: CAWRRAGGSYEQYF.

V usage is TRBV6-4 and J usage is TRBJ1-1, with unresolved D. V was pared by 6 bases and J by 10 bases, with 6 bases between. The CDR3 contains 9 residues. Per germline, CDR1 MRHNA and CDR2 SNTAGT. CDR3 coding DNA: TGTGCCAGCAGAGAAAGAGCTTTCTTT. Its protein product is CASRERAFF.

The CDR3 nucleotides read TGTGCCAGCAGCTTGCTGGCAGGGGATGAAAAACTGTTTTTT. Translating it yields CASSLLAGDEKLFF. The rearrangement joins TRBV5-5 to TRBJ1-4; maybe TRBD1 (6 bases). From germline, CDR1 is SGHKS and CDR2 YYEKEE (reference sequence). The CDR3 length is 14 residues. V was trimmed by 1 base and J by 6 bases, leaving 10 bases between them.